The rows below give T cell receptor beta chains drawn from one sample of a study of T cells in narcolepsy. Produced via immunoSEQ multiplex PCR; TCRdb's table is partial and in-frame only. Among under 35,000 clones listed, around four fifths were seen once. The sample comprised CD45RA- memory CD4+ T cells from PBMCs. These receptors originate from a human donor with narcolepsy. Both conserved end residues are part of each CDR3. D genes are given only for firm matches. Rows may omit the clone size; those that give it use once, few, many or a size class.

V gene: TRBV5-1
clone size: .
J gene: TRBJ2-1
D gene: TRBD2
CDR3 protein: CASSRTRTSGEQFF
CDR3 DNA: TGCGCCAGCAGCCGCACTCGGACTAGCGGGGAGCAGTTCTTC

V gene: TRBV30
clone size: .
J gene: TRBJ1-1
D gene: .
CDR3 protein: CAWSVRGNTEAFF
CDR3 DNA: TGTGCCTGGAGTGTACGAGGGAACACTGAAGCTTTCTTT

V gene: TRBV19
clone size: .
J gene: TRBJ1-4
D gene: TRBD1
CDR3 protein: CASSTTGLNEKLFF
CDR3 DNA: TGTGCCAGTAGTACGACAGGGCTTAATGAAAAACTGTTTTTT

V gene: TRBV19
clone size: .
J gene: TRBJ1-6
D gene: TRBD1
CDR3 protein: CASSRGQKDSPLHF
CDR3 DNA: TGTGCCAGTAGTAGGGGACAGAAGGATTCACCCCTCCACTTT

V gene: TRBV6-1
clone size: .
J gene: TRBJ2-7
D gene: .
CDR3 protein: CASSLGYSTDQYF
CDR3 DNA: TGTGCCAGCAGTTTGGGGTATTCTACCGATCAGTACTTC

V gene: TRBV6-1
clone size: .
J gene: TRBJ1-2
D gene: .
CDR3 protein: CASSENRDLYGYTF
CDR3 DNA: TGTGCCAGCAGTGAAAACCGGGACCTCTATGGCTACACCTTC

V gene: TRBV27
clone size: .
J gene: TRBJ2-7
D gene: TRBD2
CDR3 protein: CASSSSWTSGYEQYF
CDR3 DNA: TGTGCCAGCAGTTCTTCTTGGACTAGCGGCTACGAGCAGTACTTC

V gene: TRBV7-9
clone size: .
J gene: TRBJ1-2
D gene: TRBD1
CDR3 protein: CASSPGTGSFEDYGYTF
CDR3 DNA: TGTGCCAGCAGCCCCGGGACAGGGAGCTTTGAGGACTATGGCTACACCTTC

V gene: TRBV30
clone size: .
J gene: TRBJ2-2
D gene: .
CDR3 protein: CAWSGRNRRTGELFF
CDR3 DNA: TGTGCCTGGAGTGGAAGGAACAGACGCACCGGGGAGCTGTTTTTT

V gene: TRBV7-7
clone size: few
J gene: TRBJ2-1
D gene: .
CDR3 protein: CASSPSGSPGGEQFF
CDR3 DNA: TGTGCTAGCAGCCCAAGCGGATCCCCTGGAGGGGAGCAGTTCTTC

V gene: TRBV28
clone size: .
J gene: TRBJ2-1
D gene: .
CDR3 protein: CASGGRFEFF
CDR3 DNA: TGTGCCAGCGGCGGTAGGTTCGAGTTCTTC

V gene: TRBV7-9
clone size: .
J gene: TRBJ1-2
D gene: .
CDR3 protein: CASSLEMGVYGYTF
CDR3 DNA: TGTGCCAGCAGCTTAGAGATGGGTGTCTATGGCTACACCTTC

V gene: TRBV18
clone size: .
J gene: TRBJ1-4
D gene: .
CDR3 protein: CASSPFGTGNEKLFF
CDR3 DNA: TGTGCCAGCTCACCCTTCGGGACTGGTAATGAAAAACTGTTTTTT

V gene: TRBV6-5
clone size: once
J gene: TRBJ2-2
D gene: .
CDR3 protein: CASGQGNGELFF
CDR3 DNA: TGTGCCAGCGGGCAGGGGAACGGGGAGCTGTTTTTT

V gene: TRBV28
clone size: .
J gene: TRBJ1-5
D gene: .
CDR3 protein: CASSFTGVQPQHF
CDR3 DNA: TGTGCCAGCAGTTTTACGGGAGTCCAGCCCCAGCATTTT

V gene: TRBV19
clone size: .
J gene: TRBJ1-4
D gene: .
CDR3 protein: CASSIDPGRAEKLFF
CDR3 DNA: TGTGCCAGTAGTATAGATCCAGGAAGGGCGGAAAAACTGTTTTTT

V gene: TRBV27
clone size: .
J gene: TRBJ1-2
D gene: .
CDR3 protein: CASSWGGGDVYGYTF
CDR3 DNA: TGTGCCAGCAGTTGGGGGGGCGGGGATGTCTATGGCTACACCTTC

V gene: TRBV29-1
clone size: few
J gene: TRBJ2-1
D gene: .
CDR3 protein: CSVDYRVNEQFF
CDR3 DNA: TGCAGCGTTGACTATCGGGTGAATGAGCAGTTCTTC

V gene: TRBV6-1
clone size: .
J gene: TRBJ1-1
D gene: .
CDR3 protein: CATRNTEAFF
CDR3 DNA: TGTGCCACCCGGAACACTGAAGCTTTCTTT

V gene: TRBV28
clone size: .
J gene: TRBJ2-5
D gene: .
CDR3 protein: CASSVRGADSKTQYF
CDR3 DNA: TGTGCCAGCAGTGTAAGGGGGGCGGATAGTAAGACCCAGTACTTC

V gene: TRBV2
clone size: .
J gene: TRBJ1-2
D gene: .
CDR3 protein: CASTPQGGFAGYTF
CDR3 DNA: TGTGCCAGCACCCCCCAGGGCGGATTCGCTGGCTACACCTTC

V gene: TRBV19
clone size: .
J gene: TRBJ1-1
D gene: .
CDR3 protein: CATTWTQKSAEAFF
CDR3 DNA: TGTGCCACCACCTGGACCCAAAAAAGCGCTGAAGCTTTCTTT

V gene: TRBV28
clone size: .
J gene: TRBJ1-1
D gene: .
CDR3 protein: CASSLGGAGNTEAFF
CDR3 DNA: TGTGCCAGCAGTTTAGGGGGCGCGGGGAACACTGAAGCTTTCTTT

V gene: TRBV19
clone size: .
J gene: TRBJ1-5
D gene: .
CDR3 protein: CASSIGNSNQPQHF
CDR3 DNA: TGTGCCAGTAGTATAGGGAATAGCAATCAGCCCCAGCATTTT

V gene: TRBV5-1
clone size: .
J gene: TRBJ1-6
D gene: TRBD1
CDR3 protein: CASSQDRLDSPLHF
CDR3 DNA: TGCGCCAGCAGCCAGGACAGGTTGGATTCACCCCTCCACTTT